One and the same sample provided the 5 T cell receptor beta chains below, sequenced in a study of shared clonotypes between healthy human individuals. This table comes from immunoSEQ multiplex PCR, and its TCRdb copy is limited to in-frame clones, with some not included. The repertoire holds roughly 1,800,000 clones, with just under 95% as singletons. In the naive CD8 group, cells lacked CD45RO and were positively selected for CCR7, so terminally differentiated effector memory CD45RA+ cells were left out. The sequencing input was naive CD8+ T cells sorted from blood. The receptor source for this set is a man aged 18 to 30 in good health.

The V and J genes are TRBV5-1 and TRBJ2-7, with a weak D call TRBD2 (6 bases). This CDR3 is 15 amino acids long. Germline V gene lookup returns CDR1 SGHRS and CDR2 YFSETQ. Between the trimmed V and J ends, which lost 4 bases and 0 bases, there was a span of 14 bases. The CDR3 here is CASSPEGRGSYEQYF. CDR3 in DNA: TGCGCCAGCAGCCCGGAGGGTCGAGGCTCCTACGAGCAGTACTTC.

J is TRBJ1-2 and V is TRBV4-3, with D uncertain. Germline CDR1 LGHNA, CDR2 YSLEER. CDR3 size: 15 residues. V was shortened by 0 bases and J by 6 bases, with 14 bases between the two germline ends. In DNA, the CDR3 is TGCGCCAGCAGCCAAGATCGGCTCAGTAGCCATGGCTACACCTTC. It codes for CASSQDRLSSHGYTF.

As concerns this clone: Other DNA sequences from this sample encode an identical CDR3 as well. The J gene is TRBJ2-7, the V gene TRBV5-6; perhaps TRBD2 as D (6 bases). The CDR3 sequence is 14 residues long. V shed 2 bases and J shed 2 bases, with 11 bases lying between them. Germline V lookup: CDR1 SGHDT, CDR2 YYEEEE. CDR3 sequence reads: CASSLGGSTYEQYF. Here the CDR3 DNA reads TGTGCCAGCAGCTTAGGAGGGTCAACCTACGAGCAGTACTTC.

The rearrangement uses TRBV9 and TRBJ1-1; tentative D call: TRBD1 (5 bases). Germline CDR1 reads SGDLS; CDR2 reads YYNGEE. This CDR3 spans 14 amino acids. Deletions cut 4 bases from V and 1 base from J, with 11 bases between. CDR3 nucleotide sequence: TGTGCCAGCAGCCCCTTTGGGGCGAACACTGAAGCTTTCTTT. Protein: CASSPFGANTEAFF.

A word on this clone: This may arise from a read error, as a much more abundant clone is one base away. This sample also contains other DNA sequences that code for the same CDR3. The chain carries TRBV28 and TRBJ2-7; no firm D call. V was clipped by 2 bases and J by 1 base, with 3 bases between them. The CDR3 runs 12 residues. Germline V lookup: CDR1 MDHEN, CDR2 SYDVKM. CDR3 sequence reads: CASSLGSYEQYF. DNA for the CDR3: TGTGCCAGCAGTTTAGGGTCCTACGAGCAGTACTTC.